Listed here are 27 T cell receptor beta chains from one sample, sequenced in a study of regulatory T cells in long-lasting Graves disease. Sample time point: persistent/refractory GD, antithyroid drugs over 5 years with positive TRAb. Isolated PBMC RNA provided the starting material for the TCR library. The TCR beta library used iRepertoire HTBI primers with Arm-PCR amplification of CDR3. TCRdb recomputed calls from the multiplex PCR reads with MiXCR, one row per CDR3 protein. The sample comprises about 470,000 distinct CDR3 sequences, 20% to 25% of which are singletons, and 7.8% rests with the top ten. Here the sequenced sample was peripheral blood mononuclear cells (PBMCs), taken when the disease was refractory, from a patient treated with antithyroid drugs. All receptors derive from a female donor with Graves disease.

This clonotype appeared many times. This chain connects TRBV7-2 to TRBJ1-2; 7 bases are shared with TRBD1. The V segment lost 0 bases and the J segment 8 bases; nucleotides outside the gene matches: 3. The germline V gene encodes CDR1 SGHTA and CDR2 FQGNSA. This CDR3 is 13 amino acids long. CDR3 in DNA: TGTGCCAGCAGCTTAGCCCCAGGGGGGGGCTACACCTTC. It specifies CASSLAPGGGYTF.

V is TRBV6-1 and J is TRBJ1-1, with TRBD1 matching over 9 bases. The CDR3 has 14 amino acids. Germline CDR1 reads MNHNS; CDR2 reads SASEGT. V was clipped by 5 bases and J by 0 bases; unmatched bases: 1. CDR3 in DNA: TGTGCCAGCAGTAGGACAGGGGTGAACACTGAAGCTTTCTTT. This gives the protein CASSRTGVNTEAFF.

This clonotype was recorded at least ten times. The rearrangement uses TRBV5-6 and TRBJ1-2; no clear D. V shed 5 bases and J shed 5 bases, with 16 bases lying between them. The CDR3 spans 14 residues. Germline V gene lookup returns CDR1 SGHDT and CDR2 YYEEEE. CDR3 nucleotide sequence: TGTGCCAGCAGTCTGGAACGGATGTCTTATGGCTACACCTTC. Protein product: CASSLERMSYGYTF.

This clonotype appeared many times. This chain joins TRBV7-2 and TRBJ2-7, with D unclear. There are 13 residues in the CDR3. Germline CDR1 is SGHTA and CDR2 is FQGNSA. Trimming left V 8 bases short and J 3 bases short, with 14 bases between. CDR3 DNA sequence: TGTGCCAGCCGCCCCGGTATCTACTACGAGCAGTACTTC. Translating gives CASRPGIYYEQYF.

This clonotype was seen many times. The chain links TRBV7-2 to TRBJ1-1; D unresolved. Per germline, CDR1 SGHTA and CDR2 FQGNSA. Trimming left V 1 base short and J 2 bases short, with 11 bases between. The CDR3 extends over 15 amino acids. The CDR3 sequence: CASSLDGWANTEAFF. In nucleotides, the CDR3 is TGTGCCAGCAGCTTAGATGGGTGGGCTAACACTGAAGCTTTCTTT.

The sample holds many counts of this clonotype. The chain carries TRBV15 and TRBJ2-5, with D hard to call. In germline, CDR1 is LNHNV, CDR2 YYDKDF (reference sequence). The CDR3 contains 16 residues. Trimming removed 0 bases at V and 5 bases at J, with 16 bases between. The CDR3 DNA reads as TGTGCCACCAGCAGAGATCTGGGTGGGGTTGGGGAGACCCAGTACTTC. This codes for CATSRDLGGVGETQYF.

This clonotype was seen at least ten times. The J gene is TRBJ2-7, the V gene TRBV2; the D call may be TRBD1 or TRBD2 (5 bases each). In germline, CDR1 is SNHLY, CDR2 FYNNEI. This CDR3 contains 13 residues. V gave up 3 bases and J gave up 6 bases, with 12 bases separating them. CDR3 sequence: CASSDGGVPEQYF. CDR3 in DNA: TGTGCCAGCAGTGATGGGGGAGTTCCCGAGCAGTACTTC.

This clonotype was detected only a few times. The chain links TRBV5-1 to TRBJ2-6; D call uncertain. The germline gives CDR1 SGHRS, CDR2 YFSETQ. The CDR3 is 17 residues long. With 1 base removed from V and 0 bases from J, the gap between germline ends came to 11 bases. CDR3 in DNA: TGCGCCAGCAGCTTGAGAGACCGCTACTCTGGGGCCAACGTCCTGACTTTC. Translation: CASSLRDRYSGANVLTF.

V usage is TRBV27 and J usage is TRBJ1-5; D uncertain. CDR1 and CDR2 (germline): MNHEY, SMNVEV (reference sequence). The CDR3 contains 13 residues. The V end was cut by 3 bases, the J end by 1 base, with 4 bases between. CDR3 bases: TGTGCCAGCAGTTTCTCCAGCAATCAGCCCCAGCATTTT. Amino acid sequence: CASSFSSNQPQHF.

This clonotype was seen at least ten times. V usage is TRBV28 and J usage is TRBJ2-5; D unclear. The V gene lost 6 bases and the J gene lost 5 bases, with 13 bases spanning the gap. This CDR3 has 13 residues. CDR1 and CDR2 (germline): MDHEN, SYDVKM. The CDR3 is CASSLGPEETQYF. CDR3 DNA sequence: TGTGCCAGCAGCCTAGGCCCGGAGGAGACCCAGTACTTC.

This clonotype was seen more than once but under ten times. This sequence joins TRBV19 and TRBJ1-5, with TRBD1 as a possible D gene (6 bases). The CDR3 loop spans 15 amino acids. The ends were cut back, 2 bases at V and 4 bases at J, with 12 bases in the middle. The germline CDR1 and CDR2 sequences are LNHDA and SQIVND (reference sequence). The CDR3 nucleotides read TGTGCCAGTAGTATAATAGGGACACCTAATCAGCCCCAGCATTTT. This encodes CASSIIGTPNQPQHF.

This clonotype has a count of ten or more. The genes are TRBV2 and TRBJ2-7; 7 bases fit TRBD2. CDR3 size: 14 residues. V lost 6 bases to trimming and J lost 2 bases; unmatched junction nucleotides: 7. Germline CDR1 and CDR2: SNHLY and FYNNEI. In DNA form, the CDR3 reads TGTGCCAGCAGATGGGGGAGGGCCACCTACGAGCAGTACTTC. Translation: CASRWGRATYEQYF.

Comments on this clonotype: This clone may be a read error of a much larger clone one base away. The gene calls are TRBV6-2 or TRBV6-3 and TRBJ2-7; 8 positions agree with TRBD1. This CDR3 is 13 amino acids long. The germline V gene has CDR1 MNHEY and CDR2 SVGEGT. CDR3 in amino acids: CAGSYGQGAEQYF. As DNA, the CDR3 is TGTGCCGGCAGTTACGGCCAGGGGGCCGAGCAGTACTTC.

This clonotype was recorded many times. This chain joins TRBV2 and TRBJ2-4, with unresolved D. Trimming took 0 bases from V and 0 from J, leaving 9 bases between them. Germline lookup yields CDR1 SNHLY and CDR2 FYNNEI. This CDR3 is 16 amino acids long. CDR3 coding DNA: TGTGCCAGCAGTGAAGCGGGATCCGCAGCCAAAAACATTCAGTACTTC. This codes for CASSEAGSAAKNIQYF.

The chain uses TRBV27 and TRBJ1-2; 9 bases are shared with TRBD1. This CDR3 has 15 residues. V dropped 6 bases and J dropped 4; count of bases not matched to a gene: 9. Germline CDR1 and CDR2: MNHEY and SMNVEV (reference sequence). The CDR3 nucleotides read TGTGCCAGCAGCTTGACAGGGGGGGCGGCCTATGGCTACACCTTC. It encodes CASSLTGGAAYGYTF.

This clonotype was observed a few times. V is TRBV20-1 and J is TRBJ2-7; 10 nucleotides agree with TRBD2. This CDR3 comprises 15 residues. V lost 5 bases to trimming and J lost 2 bases; unmatched junction nucleotides: 9. Germline V CDR1 and CDR2: DFQATT, SNEGSKA (reference sequence). CDR3 amino acids: CSAGPLAGATYEQYF. The DNA for the CDR3 is TGCAGTGCTGGCCCCCTAGCGGGAGCGACCTACGAGCAGTACTTC.

The V and J genes are TRBV12-5 and TRBJ2-7, with no clear D. This CDR3 spans 15 amino acids. Germline V gene data show CDR1 as LGHNT and CDR2 as FRNRAP. Trimming took 2 bases from V and 3 from J, leaving 14 bases between them. The CDR3 is CASGLPRHTFYEQYF. The CDR3 DNA sequence: TGTGCTAGTGGTTTGCCCCGCCATACGTTCTACGAGCAGTACTTC.

This clonotype has a count of ten or more. The chain recombines TRBV28 with TRBJ2-7; TRBD1 might be the D (5 bases). Germline V gene data show CDR1 as MDHEN and CDR2 as SYDVKM. This CDR3 is built from 15 residues. V shed 2 bases and J shed 2 bases, with 13 bases lying between them. The CDR3 nucleotides read TGTGCCAGCAGTTTAAGTGACAGTTTCACCTACGAGCAGTACTTC. As protein: CASSLSDSFTYEQYF.

The sample holds a few counts of this clonotype. This likely comes from a read error, as the CDR3 has no conserved phenylalanine or tryptophan at its end. The rearrangement joins TRBV25-1 to TRBJ1-1; perhaps TRBD1 as D (5 bases). The length of the CDR3 is 16 residues. Germline-derived CDR1 and CDR2 are MGHDK and SYGVNS. Deletions cut 1 base from V and 1 base from J, with 13 bases between. CDR3 coding DNA: TGTGCCAGCAGTGAATCCCCGGGACTCCAGAACACTGAAGCTTTCCTT. It encodes CASSESPGLQNTEAFL.

The V call is TRBV20-1, the J call TRBJ2-6; 11 nucleotides agree with TRBD2. Unmatched junction bases numbered 6, after V lost 1 base and J lost 1 base. The CDR3 spans 18 residues. CDR1 DFQATT and CDR2 SNEGSKA come from the germline V gene (reference sequence). This CDR3 is CSARASLAGVSGANVLTF. CDR3 nucleotide sequence: TGCAGTGCTAGAGCGTCACTAGCGGGAGTGTCTGGGGCCAACGTCCTGACTTTC.

This clonotype appeared many times. V and J are TRBV7-2 and TRBJ2-5; D is unresolved. V lost 3 bases and J lost 5, with 7 bases in between. This CDR3 contains 12 residues. From germline, CDR1 is SGHTA and CDR2 FQGNSA. CDR3 region: CASSLMDETQYF. In DNA form, the CDR3 reads TGTGCCAGCAGCTTGATGGACGAGACCCAGTACTTC.

In nucleotides, the CDR3 is TGTGCCAGCAGTCCTACTAGCGGGAGAGGGTTAACCGGGGAGCTGTTTTTT. It is translated as CASSPTSGRGLTGELFF. This chain links TRBV7-6 with TRBJ2-2, with TRBD2 matching 11 bases. The V gene end was trimmed by 6 bases and the J gene end by 5 bases; junction bases not matched to a gene: 11. The CDR3 is 17 residues long. Germline CDR1 is SGHVS and CDR2 is FNYEAQ.

In this sample, this clonotype turned up a few times. The chain couples TRBV2 to TRBJ2-1; D remains unclear. V was shortened by 8 bases and J by 7 bases, with 9 bases between the two germline ends. CDR3 length equals 11 residues. Germline lookup yields CDR1 SNHLY and CDR2 FYNNEI. The CDR3 sequence is CASCAGNEQFF. The DNA for the CDR3 is TGTGCCAGCTGCGCAGGAAATGAGCAGTTCTTC.

This clonotype was picked up a small number of times. This rearrangement joins TRBV7-8 to TRBJ2-2; the D gene is possibly TRBD2 (5 bases). V was trimmed by 5 bases and J by 2 bases, leaving 12 bases between them. The CDR3 spans 15 residues. CDR1 SGHVS and CDR2 FQNEAQ come from the germline V gene. As DNA, the CDR3 is TGTGCCAGCAGCGACCTCGGAGGCAACACCGGGGAGCTGTTTTTT. Encoded protein: CASSDLGGNTGELFF.

This clonotype was picked up many times. J is TRBJ1-5 and V is TRBV27; D unclear. Trimming removed 3 bases from V and 6 bases from J, with 9 bases in between. CDR3 length: 13 residues. Germline V gene lookup returns CDR1 MNHEY and CDR2 SMNVEV (reference sequence). For the CDR3, the DNA is TGTGCCAGCAGTTTGTCCCCGTCTCAGCCCCAGCATTTT. Its protein is CASSLSPSQPQHF.

This chain joins TRBV7-2 and TRBJ2-2, with D tentatively TRBD1 or TRBD2 (6 bases each). There are 17 residues in the CDR3. The germline gives CDR1 SGHTA, CDR2 FQGNSA. V was cut by 4 bases and J by 3 bases, with 18 bases left in between. CDR3 DNA sequence: TGTGCCAGCAGCTGGGGGGACAAATCGGGGGACACCGGGGAGCTGTTTTTT. Translated: CASSWGDKSGDTGELFF. Supplemented by reference TRBV7-2 and TRBJ2-2, the full variable domain reads GAGVSQSPSNKVTEKGKDVELRCDPISGHTALYWYRQSLGQGLEFLIYFQGNSAPDKSGLPSDRFSAERTGGSVSTLTIQRTQQEDSAVYLCASSWGDKSGDTGELFFGEGSRLTVL.

In its sample, this clonotype was seen many times. The J gene is TRBJ2-5, the V gene TRBV5-8; 15 nucleotides align to TRBD2. CDR1 and CDR2 (germline): SGHTS, YDEGEE. The CDR3 sequence is 17 residues long. The V gene end was trimmed by 0 bases and the J gene end by 4 bases; junction bases not matched to a gene: 4. CDR3 region: CASSLVAGLAGGETQYF. CDR3 sequence (DNA): TGTGCCAGCAGCTTGGTAGCGGGACTAGCGGGAGGAGAGACCCAGTACTTC.